Included here is one T cell receptor (beta chain) sequence, with context. Only in-frame clones appear in the TCRdb table, and some are missing; sequencing was by immunoSEQ multiplex PCR. The sample lists 310,000 or so clones, roughly 90% occurring once. Trimming took off 8 bases at V and 6 bases at J, with 19 bases between the two ends. This CDR3 region has 14 residues. Germline assignment: CDR1 MNHEY and CDR2 SMNVEV (reference sequence). The sample belongs to a study of blood T cell repertoires in COVID-19. Study summary: Sites across the United States, Italy and Spain contributed samples from acute and convalescent COVID-19.

V is TRBV27 and J is TRBJ1-1; tentative D call: TRBD1 (5 bases). This clonotype was sampled from a woman aged 45-65 years with active or convalescent COVID-19. Material: peripheral blood. The CDR3 region has the DNA TGTGCCAGCGGACTAACGGGGGTACTCGCTGAAGCTTTCTTT. Its protein product is CASGLTGVLAEAFF.